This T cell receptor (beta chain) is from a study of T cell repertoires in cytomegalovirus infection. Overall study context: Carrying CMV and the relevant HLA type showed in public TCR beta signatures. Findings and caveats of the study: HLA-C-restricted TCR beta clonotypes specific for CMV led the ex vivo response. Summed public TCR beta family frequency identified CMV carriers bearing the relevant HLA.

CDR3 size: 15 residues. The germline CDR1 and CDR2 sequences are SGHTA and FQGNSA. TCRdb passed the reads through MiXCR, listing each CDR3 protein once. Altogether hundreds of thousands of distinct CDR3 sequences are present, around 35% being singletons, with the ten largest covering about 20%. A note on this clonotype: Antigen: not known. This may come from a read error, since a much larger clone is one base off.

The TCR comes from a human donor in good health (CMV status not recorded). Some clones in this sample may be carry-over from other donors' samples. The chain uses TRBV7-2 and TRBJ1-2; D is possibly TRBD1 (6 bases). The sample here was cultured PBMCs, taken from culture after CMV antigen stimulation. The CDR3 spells CANSPLGPDSYGYTF. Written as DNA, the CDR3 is TGTGCCAACAGCCCATTAGGTCCGGACAGTTATGGCTACACCTTC.